This paragraph reports one T cell receptor (beta chain). These data come from a study of T cells expressing NK-cell markers. This CDR3 has 15 residues. Germline V gene sequence: CDR1 KGHDR, CDR2 SFDVKD. For each CDR3 protein, TCRdb gives one entry from its re-call of the 5' RACE reads, without DNA. The listing contains about 460,000 distinct CDR3 sequences. The clonotype was recovered from a woman aged 50 to 60 in good health. Sequencing used blood T cells: a sorted CD56 or NKG2C T cell subset, CD4+ or CD8+ T cells, or bulk PBMC T cells (not recorded which). V is TRBV24-1 and J is TRBJ2-3; TCRdb indicates TRBD2, and absent DNA this call remains unverified. This CDR3 is CATSLAGGNTDTQYF.